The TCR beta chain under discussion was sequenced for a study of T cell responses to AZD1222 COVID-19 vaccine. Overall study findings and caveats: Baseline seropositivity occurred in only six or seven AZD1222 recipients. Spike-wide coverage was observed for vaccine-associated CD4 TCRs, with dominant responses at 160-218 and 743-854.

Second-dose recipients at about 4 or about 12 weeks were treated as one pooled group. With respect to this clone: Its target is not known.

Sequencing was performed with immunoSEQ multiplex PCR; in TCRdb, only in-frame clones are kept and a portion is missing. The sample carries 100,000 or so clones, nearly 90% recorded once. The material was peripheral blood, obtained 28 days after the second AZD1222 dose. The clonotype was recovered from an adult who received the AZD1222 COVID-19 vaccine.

This CDR3 is CASMDTQYF. The CDR3 nucleotides are TGCGCCAGCATGGATACGCAGTATTTT. V is TRBV5-1 and J is TRBJ2-3; no definite D call. Per germline, CDR1 SGHRS and CDR2 YFSETQ. The CDR3 extends over 9 amino acids. V shed 6 bases and J shed 6 bases, with 2 bases lying between them. The variable domain in full, completed from reference TRBV5-1 and TRBJ2-3, reads KAGVTQTPRYLIKTRGQQVTLSCSPISGHRSVSWYQQTPGQGLQFLFEYFSETQRNKGNFPGRFSGRQFSNSRSEMNVSTLELGDSALYLCASMDTQYFGPGTRLTVL.